This T cell receptor (beta chain) emerged from a study of cytomegalovirus exposure and HLA in healthy donors. Study observations and caveats: Cytomegalovirus status was reportedly diagnosed by the classifier with high sensitivity and specificity. Indistinguishable V segments such as TRBV6-2 and TRBV6-3 were excluded.

The CDR3 has 18 amino acids. The V gene's germline CDR1 is SQVTM and CDR2 ANQGSEA. The J segment lost 7 bases and the V segment lost 3 bases, leaving 21 bases of the junction unmatched. Turning to this clone: Antigen specificity is unknown.

Those who donated were healthy bone marrow donors. This PCR relied on a set of 60 Vbeta primers and 13 Jbeta primers. Per the original data handling: As a later analysis found, there were 78 million or so unique TCR beta chains, of which roughly 11 million were shared. Sequencing used immunoSEQ multiplex PCR; TCRdb keeps in-frame clones, though not all of them. V and J calls and clone size follow that table, whereas D and trimming were derived from the DNA. The table records about 130,000 clones, about 80% of them present only once. The V call is TRBV29-1, the J call TRBJ2-3, with TRBD1 identical over 8 bases. The TCR was taken from a man younger than 45 in good health and CMV-seronegative. What was sequenced was PBMCs. DNA of the CDR3: TGCAGCGTTGAGCCATCCCCCCTGACAGGGGTGGGTTTAAATACGCAGTATTTT. As protein: CSVEPSPLTGVGLNTQYF.